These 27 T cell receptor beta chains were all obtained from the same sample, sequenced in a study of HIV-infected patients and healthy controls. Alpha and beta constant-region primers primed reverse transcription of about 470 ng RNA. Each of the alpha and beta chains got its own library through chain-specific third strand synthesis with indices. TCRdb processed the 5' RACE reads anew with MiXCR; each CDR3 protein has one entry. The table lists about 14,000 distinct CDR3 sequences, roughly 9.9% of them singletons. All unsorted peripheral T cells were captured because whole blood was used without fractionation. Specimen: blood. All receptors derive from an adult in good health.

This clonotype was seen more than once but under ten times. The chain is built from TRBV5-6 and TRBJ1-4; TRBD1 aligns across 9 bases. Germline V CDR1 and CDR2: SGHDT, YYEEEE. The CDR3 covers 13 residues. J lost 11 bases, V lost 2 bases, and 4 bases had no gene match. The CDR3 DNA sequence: TGTGCCAGCAGCTTTACAGGGGGCTACAAACTGTTTTTT. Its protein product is CASSFTGGYKLFF.

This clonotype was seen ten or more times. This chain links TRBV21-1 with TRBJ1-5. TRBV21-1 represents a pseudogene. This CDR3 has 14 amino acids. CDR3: CASSGGYSNQPQHF. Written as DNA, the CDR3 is TGTGCCAGCAGTGGAGGGTATAGCAATCAGCCCCAGCATTTT.

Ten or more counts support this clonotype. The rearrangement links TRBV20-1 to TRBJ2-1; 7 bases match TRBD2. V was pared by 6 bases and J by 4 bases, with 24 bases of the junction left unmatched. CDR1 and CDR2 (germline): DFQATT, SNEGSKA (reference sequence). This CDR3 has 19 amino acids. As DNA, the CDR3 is TGCAGTGCCGAACCGGTATCAGGGTTAAGTGGCGGGGGTTACAATGAGCAGTTCTTC. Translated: CSAEPVSGLSGGGYNEQFF.

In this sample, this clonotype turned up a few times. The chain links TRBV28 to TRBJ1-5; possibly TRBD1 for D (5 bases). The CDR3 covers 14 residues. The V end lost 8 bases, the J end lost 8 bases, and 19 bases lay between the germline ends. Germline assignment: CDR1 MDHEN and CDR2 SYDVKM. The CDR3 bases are TGTGCCAGCCTCCCCGAGAGGGGTCGTGAGCCCCAGCATTTT. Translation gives CASLPERGREPQHF.

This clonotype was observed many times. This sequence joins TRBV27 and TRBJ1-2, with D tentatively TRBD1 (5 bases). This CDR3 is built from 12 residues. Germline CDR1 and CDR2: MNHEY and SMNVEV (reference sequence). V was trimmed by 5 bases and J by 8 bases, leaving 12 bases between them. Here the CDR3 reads CASSTRDRGYTF. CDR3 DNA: TGTGCCAGCAGTACGCGGGACCGAGGCTACACCTTC.

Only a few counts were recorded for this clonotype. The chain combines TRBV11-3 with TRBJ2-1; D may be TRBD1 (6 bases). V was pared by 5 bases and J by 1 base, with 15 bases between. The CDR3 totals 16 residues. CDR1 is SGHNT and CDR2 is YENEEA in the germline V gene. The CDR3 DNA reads TGTGCCAGCAGCCCACCGGGACACTCATCCTACAATGAGCAGTTCTTC. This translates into CASSPPGHSSYNEQFF.

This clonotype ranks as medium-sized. The CDR3 region is CASSLGRQLNYGYTF. Here the CDR3 DNA reads TGCGCCAGCAGCTTGGGGAGACAGCTTAACTATGGCTACACCTTC. J is TRBJ1-2 and V is TRBV5-1, with D possibly TRBD1 on 5 matching bases. The CDR3 has 15 residues. Germline V gives CDR1 SGHRS, CDR2 YFSETQ. Trimming took 0 bases from V and 1 from J, leaving 10 bases between them.

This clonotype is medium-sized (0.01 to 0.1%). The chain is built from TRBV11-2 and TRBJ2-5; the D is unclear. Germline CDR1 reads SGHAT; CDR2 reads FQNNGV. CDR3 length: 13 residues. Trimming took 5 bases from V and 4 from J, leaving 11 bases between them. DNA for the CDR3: TGTGCCAGCAGCGTGGGGTTGGGAGAGACCCAGTACTTC. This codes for CASSVGLGETQYF.

DNA for the CDR3: TGTGCCAGCAGCTTAGCGATCGCGGGAGGGCCCGGGGAGCTGTTTTTT. Its translation is CASSLAIAGGPGELFF. V is TRBV7-2 and J is TRBJ2-2, with 9 bases that match TRBD2. CDR3 length equals 16 residues. From germline, CDR1 is SGHTA and CDR2 FQGNSA. J lost 6 bases, V lost 0 bases, and 5 bases had no gene match.

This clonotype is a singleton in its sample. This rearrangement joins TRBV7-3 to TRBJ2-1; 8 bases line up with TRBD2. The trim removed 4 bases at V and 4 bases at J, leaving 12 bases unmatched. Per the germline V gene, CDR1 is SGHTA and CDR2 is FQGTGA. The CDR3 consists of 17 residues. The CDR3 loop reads CASSSQPGTRRYNEQFF. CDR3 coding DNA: TGTGCCAGCAGCTCCCAACCCGGGACTAGACGGTACAATGAGCAGTTCTTC.

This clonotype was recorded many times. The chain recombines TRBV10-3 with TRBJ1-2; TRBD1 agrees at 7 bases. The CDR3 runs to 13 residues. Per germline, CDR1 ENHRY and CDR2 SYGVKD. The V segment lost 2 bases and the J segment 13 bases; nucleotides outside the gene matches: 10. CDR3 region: CAISEHGQAAFTF. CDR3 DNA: TGTGCCATCAGTGAGCACGGACAGGCGGCTTTCACCTTC.

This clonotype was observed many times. The CDR3 nucleotides are TGTGCCAGCTCATCTACGGCCGGGTTGGAAAAACTGTTTTTT. Amino acids: CASSSTAGLEKLFF. The chain couples TRBV18 to TRBJ1-4, with no clear D. This CDR3 comprises 14 residues. Germline CDR1 reads KGHSH; CDR2 reads LQKENI. Between the trimmed V and J ends, which lost 5 bases and 8 bases, there was a span of 15 bases.

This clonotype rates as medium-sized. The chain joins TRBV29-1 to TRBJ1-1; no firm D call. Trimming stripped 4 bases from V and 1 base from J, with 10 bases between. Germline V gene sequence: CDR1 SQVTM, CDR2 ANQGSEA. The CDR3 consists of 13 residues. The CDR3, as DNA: TGCAGCGTTGTTAGACGTCAGAACACTGAAGCTTTCTTT. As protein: CSVVRRQNTEAFF.

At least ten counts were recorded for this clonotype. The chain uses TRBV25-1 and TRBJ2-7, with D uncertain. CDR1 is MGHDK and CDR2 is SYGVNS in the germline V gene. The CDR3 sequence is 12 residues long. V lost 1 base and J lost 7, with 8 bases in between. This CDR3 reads CASSEFGREQYF. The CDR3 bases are TGTGCCAGCAGTGAATTTGGGCGAGAGCAGTACTTC.

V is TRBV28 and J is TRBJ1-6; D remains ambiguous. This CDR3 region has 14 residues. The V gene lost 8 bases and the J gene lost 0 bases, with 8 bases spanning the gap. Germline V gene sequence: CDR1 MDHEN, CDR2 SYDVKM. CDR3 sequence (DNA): TGTGCCAGCGGGGAGAGCTCCTATAATTCACCCCTCCACTTT. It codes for CASGESSYNSPLHF.

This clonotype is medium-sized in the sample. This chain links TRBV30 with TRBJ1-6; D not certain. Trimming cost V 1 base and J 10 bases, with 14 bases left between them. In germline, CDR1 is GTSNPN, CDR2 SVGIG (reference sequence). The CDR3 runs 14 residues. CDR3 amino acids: CAWSALVGESPLHF. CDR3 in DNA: TGTGCCTGGAGTGCCCTGGTCGGGGAGTCACCCCTCCACTTT.

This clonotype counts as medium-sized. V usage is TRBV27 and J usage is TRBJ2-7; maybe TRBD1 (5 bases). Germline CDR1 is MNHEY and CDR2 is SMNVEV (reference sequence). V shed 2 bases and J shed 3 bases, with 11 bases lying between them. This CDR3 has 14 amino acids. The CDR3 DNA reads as TGTGCCAGCAGTTTACAGGGTGCCGGCTACGAGCAGTACTTC. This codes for CASSLQGAGYEQYF.

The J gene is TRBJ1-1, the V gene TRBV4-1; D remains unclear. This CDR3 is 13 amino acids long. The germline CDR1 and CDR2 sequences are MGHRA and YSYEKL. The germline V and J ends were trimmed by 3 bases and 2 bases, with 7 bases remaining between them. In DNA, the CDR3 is TGCGCCAGCAGCCATCCCCTAAACACTGAAGCTTTCTTT. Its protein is CASSHPLNTEAFF.

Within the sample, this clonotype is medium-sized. The CDR3 loop reads CASSRGQGLAGAYEQYF. The CDR3 nucleotides are TGTGCCAGCAGTCGAGGTCAGGGACTAGCGGGAGCCTACGAGCAGTACTTC. The genes are TRBV27 and TRBJ2-7, with TRBD2 matching over 14 bases. V shed 5 bases, J shed 2 bases, and the junction held 8 bases outside the gene matches. Germline CDR1 is MNHEY and CDR2 is SMNVEV (reference sequence). The CDR3 contains 17 residues.

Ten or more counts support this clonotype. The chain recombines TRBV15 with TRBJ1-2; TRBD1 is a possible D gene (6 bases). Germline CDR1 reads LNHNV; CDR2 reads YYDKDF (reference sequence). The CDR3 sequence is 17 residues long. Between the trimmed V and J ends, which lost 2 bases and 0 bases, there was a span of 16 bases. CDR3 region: CATSRLPLRTANYGYTF. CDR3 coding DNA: TGTGCCACCAGCAGACTACCCCTCCGGACAGCTAACTATGGCTACACCTTC. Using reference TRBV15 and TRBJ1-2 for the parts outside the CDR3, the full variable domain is DAMVIQNPRYQVTQFGKPVTLSCSQTLNHNVMYWYQQKSSQAPKLLFHYYDKDFNNEADTPDNFQSRRPNTSFCFLDIRSPGLGDTAMYLCATSRLPLRTANYGYTFGSGTRLTVV.

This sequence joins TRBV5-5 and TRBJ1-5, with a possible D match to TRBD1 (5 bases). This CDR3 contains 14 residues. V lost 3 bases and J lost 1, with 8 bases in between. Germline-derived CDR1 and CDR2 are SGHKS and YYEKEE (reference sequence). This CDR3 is CASSSGTSNQPQHF. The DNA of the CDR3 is TGTGCCAGCAGCTCCGGGACCAGCAATCAGCCCCAGCATTTT. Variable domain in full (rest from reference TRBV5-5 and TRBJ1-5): DAGVTQSPTHLIKTRGQQVTLRCSPISGHKSVSWYQQVLGQGPQFIFQYYEKEERGRGNFPDRFSARQFPNYSSELNVNALLLGDSALYLCASSSGTSNQPQHFGDGTRLSIL.

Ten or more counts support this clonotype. The CDR3 sequence is CATSSGEINQPQHF. CDR3 in DNA: TGTGCCACCAGCTCGGGGGAGATCAATCAGCCCCAGCATTTT. V and J are TRBV15 and TRBJ1-5; possibly TRBD1 for D (5 bases). Trimming took off 5 bases at V and 3 bases at J, with 11 bases between the two ends. The germline V gene encodes CDR1 LNHNV and CDR2 YYDKDF (reference sequence). The CDR3 extends over 14 amino acids.

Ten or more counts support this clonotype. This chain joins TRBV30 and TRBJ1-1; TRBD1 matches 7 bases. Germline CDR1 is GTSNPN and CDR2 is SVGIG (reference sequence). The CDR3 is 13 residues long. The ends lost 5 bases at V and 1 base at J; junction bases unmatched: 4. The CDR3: CAWETGRNTEAFF. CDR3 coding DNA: TGTGCCTGGGAGACAGGGCGGAACACTGAAGCTTTCTTT.

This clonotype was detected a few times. For the CDR3, the DNA is TGCGCCAGCAGCGACTTTAGCACAGATACGCAGTATTTT. This translates into CASSDFSTDTQYF. The V gene is TRBV5-1, the J gene TRBJ2-3; D unresolved. CDR1 SGHRS and CDR2 YFSETQ come from the germline V gene. CDR3 length: 13 residues. The V and J ends lost 4 bases and 0 bases respectively, with 6 bases between them. The whole variable domain, filled in from reference TRBV5-1 and TRBJ2-3, reads KAGVTQTPRYLIKTRGQQVTLSCSPISGHRSVSWYQQTPGQGLQFLFEYFSETQRNKGNFPGRFSGRQFSNSRSEMNVSTLELGDSALYLCASSDFSTDTQYFGPGTRLTVL.

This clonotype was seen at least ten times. The CDR3 DNA sequence: TGTGCCAGCAGCTTAGACACCTATGGCTACACCTTC. Translating it yields CASSLDTYGYTF. The rearrangement links TRBV5-5 to TRBJ1-2, with D uncertain. There are 12 residues in the CDR3. Between the trimmed V and J ends, which lost 2 bases and 4 bases, there was a span of 6 bases. Germline V gene data show CDR1 as SGHKS and CDR2 as YYEKEE (reference sequence).

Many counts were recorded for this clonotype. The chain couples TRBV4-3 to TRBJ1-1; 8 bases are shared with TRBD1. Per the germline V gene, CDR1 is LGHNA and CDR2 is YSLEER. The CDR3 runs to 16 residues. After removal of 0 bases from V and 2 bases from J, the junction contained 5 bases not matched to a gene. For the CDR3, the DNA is TGCGCCAGCAGCCAAGATTTAACAGGGGGAAACACTGAAGCTTTCTTT. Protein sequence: CASSQDLTGGNTEAFF.

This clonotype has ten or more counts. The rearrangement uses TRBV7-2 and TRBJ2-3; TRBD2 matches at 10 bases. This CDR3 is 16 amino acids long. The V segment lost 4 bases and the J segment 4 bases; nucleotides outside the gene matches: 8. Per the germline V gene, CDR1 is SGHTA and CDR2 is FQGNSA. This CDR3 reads CASSSILAGVPDTQYF. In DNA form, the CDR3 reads TGTGCCAGCAGCTCCATCCTAGCGGGAGTACCAGATACGCAGTATTTT.